The rows below give T cell receptor beta chains drawn from one sample of a study of cytomegalovirus exposure and HLA in healthy donors. Profiled with immunoSEQ multiplex PCR; TCRdb holds only in-frame clones, not every one. The sample has some 120,000 clones, roughly 87% seen once. Source material: PBMCs. These receptors originate from a young woman in good health and CMV-seronegative. The CDR3 runs from the conserved cysteine through the conserved F or W.

j_gene: TRBJ2-7
v_gene: TRBV11-2
CDR3aa: CASSLGTSAYSYEQYF

j_gene: TRBJ1-5
v_gene: TRBV10-2
CDR3aa: CASSESRNQPQHF

j_gene: TRBJ2-2
v_gene: TRBV28
CDR3aa: CASRDLSGTSHTGELFF

j_gene: TRBJ1-6
v_gene: TRBV27
CDR3aa: CASSLSGTGSGNSPLHF

j_gene: TRBJ2-6
v_gene: TRBV28
CDR3aa: CALKSGANVLTF

j_gene: TRBJ1-2
v_gene: TRBV6-6
CDR3aa: CASCDWQEPANYGYTF

j_gene: TRBJ1-5
v_gene: TRBV19
CDR3aa: CASSIDLRQGNQPQHF

j_gene: TRBJ1-5
v_gene: TRBV18
CDR3aa: CASSPEQGSYQPQHF

j_gene: TRBJ2-5
v_gene: TRBV14
CDR3aa: CASSQRETQYF

j_gene: TRBJ1-2
v_gene: TRBV6-5
CDR3aa: CASTRGPLYNGYTF

j_gene: TRBJ1-1
v_gene: TRBV6-4
CDR3aa: CASKKDSLNTEAFF

j_gene: TRBJ2-1
v_gene: TRBV7-2
CDR3aa: CASSFSGSNEQFF

j_gene: TRBJ2-1
v_gene: TRBV5-1
CDR3aa: CASSSLAGAPNEQFF

j_gene: TRBJ1-2
v_gene: TRBV7-2
CDR3aa: CASSLGQGAYYGYTF

j_gene: TRBJ1-6
v_gene: TRBV27
CDR3aa: CASSFIPRTGTDSPLHF

j_gene: TRBJ2-7
v_gene: TRBV19
CDR3aa: CATMDRPYEQYF

j_gene: TRBJ1-4
v_gene: TRBV2
CDR3aa: CASSEGTFNEKLFF

j_gene: TRBJ2-5
v_gene: TRBV2
CDR3aa: CASTPPGRGGGETQYF

j_gene: TRBJ1-5
v_gene: TRBV19
CDR3aa: CASRGQTNQPQHF

j_gene: TRBJ1-4
v_gene: TRBV5-1
CDR3aa: CASSLTRQGLNEKLFF

j_gene: TRBJ2-5
v_gene: TRBV6-6
CDR3aa: CASSRGQQETQYF

j_gene: TRBJ1-6
v_gene: TRBV30
CDR3aa: CALGLDSPLHF

j_gene: TRBJ1-1
v_gene: TRBV16
CDR3aa: CASSRGAPGVTEAFF

j_gene: TRBJ2-2
v_gene: TRBV10-1
CDR3aa: CASSDQGLYAGELFF

j_gene: TRBJ2-3
v_gene: TRBV4-1
CDR3aa: CASSHLGRDRGRDTQYF

j_gene: TRBJ2-5
v_gene: TRBV7-2
CDR3aa: CASSPNGRGWLETQYF

j_gene: TRBJ2-5
v_gene: TRBV5-1
CDR3aa: CASSGGSRAETQYF

j_gene: TRBJ1-2
v_gene: TRBV29-1
CDR3aa: CSVGTERDGYTF

j_gene: TRBJ1-3
v_gene: TRBV21-1
CDR3aa: CASRGRAGNTIYF

j_gene: TRBJ2-1
v_gene: TRBV6-5
CDR3aa: CASSPELGRQFF

j_gene: TRBJ2-7
v_gene: TRBV19
CDR3aa: CASSPSEDGTYEQYF

j_gene: TRBJ2-3
v_gene: TRBV6-5
CDR3aa: CASRGVGQGHVPQYF

j_gene: TRBJ1-2
v_gene: TRBV4-2
CDR3aa: CASSQHEEANYGYTF

j_gene: TRBJ2-1
v_gene: TRBV18
CDR3aa: CASSPNPPWEGPNNEQFF

j_gene: TRBJ2-7
v_gene: TRBV14
CDR3aa: CASSQGLAGRTSYEQYF